The clone carrying this T cell receptor (beta chain) was seen more than once but under ten times. Antigen unknown. A much larger clone differs by one base, so this may be a read error. This sample is drawn from a study of blood T cells in healthy people across ages. Study details: About one barcoded beta molecule was captured per two T cells (by template switching). Findings and caveats of the study: CMV status of donors was not determined, possibly confounding expanded clonotype changes. Naive CD4+ cells and diversity were both higher in long-lived donors than in aged donors.

Peripheral blood was drawn, roughly 10 milliliters per donor. With a J-beta primer mix and a sample-barcoded 5' primer, a second PCR ran roughly 6 to 11 cycles. A single record per CDR3 protein comes from TCRdb applying MiXCR to the 5' RACE reads. The profile shows fewer than 1,000,000 distinct CDR3 sequences, approximately 44% of them singletons. The clonotype comes from a man in his sixties in good health. The sequencing sample was made of blood.

CDR3 bases: TGTGCCAGCAGATCCGAGGACAGCTCCTACAATGAGCAGTACTTC. Translation: CASRSEDSSYNEQYF. The V gene is TRBV27, the J gene TRBJ2-1; possible D gene TRBD1, 6 bases. The J call may not be correct, given that the DNA end is closer to TRBJ2-7. This CDR3 has 15 amino acids. Germline values: CDR1 MNHEY, CDR2 SMNVEV (reference sequence).